This T cell receptor (beta chain) comes out of a study of T-cell reconstitution after alpha-beta-depleted transplantation in children. V lost 3 bases and J lost 4; bases outside the gene matches: 4. From germline, CDR1 is SNHLY and CDR2 FYNNEI. The CDR3 is 15 residues long. Using unique molecular identifiers, the investigators prepared the TCRbeta library. TCRdb independently ran MiXCR on the PCR reads; one entry per CDR3 protein. Counted here are 700,000 to 950,000 distinct CDR3 sequences, 15% to 20% occurring once; the ten biggest clones make up approximately 5%. The source of this sequence is a male patient younger than 18 who had a stem cell transplant for acute lymphoblastic leukemia, so the T cells may come from the graft donor. The material sequenced was PBMCs, mostly from graft donor cells, taken 360 days after TCRalphabeta/CD19-depleted stem cell transplant. The chain employs TRBV2 and TRBJ2-7, with 12 nucleotides matching TRBD2. The CDR3 DNA sequence: TGTGCCAGCAGTGAGCCGGGACTAGCGGGTTACGAGCAGTACTTC. Protein product: CASSEPGLAGYEQYF.